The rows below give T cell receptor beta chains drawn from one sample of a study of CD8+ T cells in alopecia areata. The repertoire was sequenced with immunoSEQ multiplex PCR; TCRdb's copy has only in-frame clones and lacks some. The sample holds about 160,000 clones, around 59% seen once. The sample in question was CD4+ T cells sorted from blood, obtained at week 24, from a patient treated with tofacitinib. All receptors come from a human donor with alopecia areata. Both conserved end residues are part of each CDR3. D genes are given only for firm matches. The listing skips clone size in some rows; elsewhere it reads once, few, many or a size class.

CDR3 protein: CASRNSWNEKLFF; CDR3 DNA: TGTGCCAGCAGAAACTCATGGAATGAAAAACTGTTTTTT; V gene: TRBV6-5; D gene: .; clone size: .; J gene: TRBJ1-4
CDR3 protein: CAISETSPDTQYF; CDR3 DNA: TGTGCCATCAGTGAGACCTCGCCCGATACGCAGTATTTT; V gene: TRBV10-3; D gene: .; clone size: .; J gene: TRBJ2-3
CDR3 protein: CASSVGGTGYEQYF; CDR3 DNA: TGTGCCAGCAGCGTAGGCGGTACAGGCTACGAGCAGTACTTC; V gene: TRBV9; D gene: .; clone size: .; J gene: TRBJ2-7
CDR3 protein: CATSSIRANLLATQYF; CDR3 DNA: TGTGCCACCAGCAGCATCCGGGCCAACCTTTTGGCCACGCAGTATTTT; V gene: TRBV15; D gene: .; clone size: .; J gene: TRBJ2-3
CDR3 protein: CASSPDSNYGYTF; CDR3 DNA: TGTGCCAGCAGCCCGGACAGTAACTATGGCTACACCTTC; V gene: TRBV11-2; D gene: .; clone size: few; J gene: TRBJ1-2
CDR3 protein: CASSTGSKVYGYTF; CDR3 DNA: TGCGCCAGCAGCACGGGATCCAAAGTCTATGGCTACACCTTC; V gene: TRBV5-1; D gene: .; clone size: .; J gene: TRBJ1-2
CDR3 protein: CASRGNPFTDEQYF; CDR3 DNA: TGTGCCAGCCGTGGGAACCCCTTTACTGACGAGCAGTACTTC; V gene: TRBV14; D gene: .; clone size: .; J gene: TRBJ2-7
CDR3 protein: CASSLGSEAFF; CDR3 DNA: TGTGCCAGCAGCTTAGGTTCTGAAGCTTTCTTT; V gene: TRBV13; D gene: .; clone size: .; J gene: TRBJ1-1
CDR3 protein: CASSLVGGEQYF; CDR3 DNA: TGTGCCAGCAGCTTAGTAGGCGGCGAGCAGTACTTC; V gene: TRBV11-3; D gene: .; clone size: .; J gene: TRBJ2-7
CDR3 protein: CASSYSLNRGEAFF; CDR3 DNA: TGTGCCAGCAGTTATTCCTTAAACCGGGGTGAAGCTTTCTTT; V gene: TRBV6-5; D gene: .; clone size: .; J gene: TRBJ1-1
CDR3 protein: CASSLGRFYEQYF; CDR3 DNA: TGTGCCAGCAGCTTAGGCAGGTTCTACGAGCAGTACTTC; V gene: TRBV7-8; D gene: .; clone size: .; J gene: TRBJ2-7
CDR3 protein: CASSLQGAYTDTQYF; CDR3 DNA: TGTGCCAGCAGCTTACAGGGGGCTTACACAGATACGCAGTATTTT; V gene: TRBV7-2; D gene: TRBD1; clone size: few; J gene: TRBJ2-3
CDR3 protein: CAWNGYTEAFF; CDR3 DNA: TGTGCCTGGAACGGGTACACTGAAGCTTTCTTT; V gene: TRBV30; D gene: .; clone size: .; J gene: TRBJ1-1
CDR3 protein: CASSLGRIGYGYTF; CDR3 DNA: TGTGCCAGCAGCTTAGGCCGGATCGGATATGGCTACACCTTC; V gene: TRBV13; D gene: .; clone size: .; J gene: TRBJ1-2
CDR3 protein: CAISESGDRKAYGYTF; CDR3 DNA: TGTGCCATCAGTGAGTCAGGGGACAGGAAAGCCTATGGCTACACCTTC; V gene: TRBV10-3; D gene: TRBD1; clone size: few; J gene: TRBJ1-2
CDR3 protein: CASRQGVQETQYF; CDR3 DNA: TGCGCCAGCAGACAGGGGGTCCAAGAGACCCAGTACTTC; V gene: TRBV5-1; D gene: TRBD1; clone size: .; J gene: TRBJ2-5
CDR3 protein: CASSLEYGGGYTF; CDR3 DNA: TGTGCCAGCAGTCTAGAGTATGGTGGTGGCTACACCTTC; V gene: TRBV27; D gene: .; clone size: .; J gene: TRBJ1-2
CDR3 protein: CASSRLEKTQYF; CDR3 DNA: TGTGCCAGCTCACGCCTCGAGAAGACCCAGTACTTC; V gene: TRBV18; D gene: .; clone size: .; J gene: TRBJ2-5
CDR3 protein: CASSEEGPQPQHF; CDR3 DNA: TGTGCCAGCAGTGAAGAGGGCCCTCAGCCCCAGCATTTT; V gene: TRBV2; D gene: .; clone size: .; J gene: TRBJ1-5
CDR3 protein: CASSPTSGTYNEQFF; CDR3 DNA: TGTGCCAGCAGTCCGACTAGCGGAACTTACAATGAGCAGTTCTTC; V gene: TRBV6-5; D gene: TRBD2; clone size: few; J gene: TRBJ2-1
CDR3 protein: CASSLMRGVETQYF; CDR3 DNA: TGTGCCAGCAGTTTAATGAGGGGAGTGGAGACCCAGTACTTC; V gene: TRBV27; D gene: .; clone size: few; J gene: TRBJ2-5
CDR3 protein: CASKGDSAYYEQYF; CDR3 DNA: TGCGCCAGCAAGGGGGATTCGGCCTACTACGAGCAGTACTTC; V gene: TRBV5-1; D gene: .; clone size: few; J gene: TRBJ2-7
CDR3 protein: CASRQTGGTEAFF; CDR3 DNA: TGTGCCAGCAGGCAAACAGGGGGCACTGAAGCTTTCTTT; V gene: TRBV6-5; D gene: TRBD1; clone size: .; J gene: TRBJ1-1
CDR3 protein: CSLLSNYGYTF; CDR3 DNA: TGCAGCCTTTTATCTAACTATGGCTACACCTTC; V gene: TRBV29-1; D gene: .; clone size: .; J gene: TRBJ1-2
CDR3 protein: CASSPGINTEAFF; CDR3 DNA: TGTGCCAGCTCACCAGGGATAAACACTGAAGCTTTCTTT; V gene: TRBV18; D gene: .; clone size: .; J gene: TRBJ1-1
CDR3 protein: CASSITGPRNTEAFF; CDR3 DNA: TGTGCCAGCAGCATTACAGGGCCCAGAAACACTGAAGCTTTCTTT; V gene: TRBV13; D gene: .; clone size: .; J gene: TRBJ1-1
CDR3 protein: CASSAITGTGGSPLHF; CDR3 DNA: TGTGCCAGCAGTGCAATAACCGGGACAGGGGGTTCACCCCTCCACTTT; V gene: TRBV25-1; D gene: TRBD1; clone size: .; J gene: TRBJ1-6
CDR3 protein: CASSAAASPYGYTF; CDR3 DNA: TGTGCCAGCAGCGCAGCAGCTAGTCCGTATGGCTACACCTTC; V gene: TRBV14; D gene: .; clone size: few; J gene: TRBJ1-2
CDR3 protein: CASSQTDRRDMNTEAFF; CDR3 DNA: TGTGCCAGCAGCCAAACGGACCGGCGCGATATGAACACTGAAGCTTTCTTT; V gene: TRBV4-2; D gene: .; clone size: .; J gene: TRBJ1-1
CDR3 protein: CSVETRLKETQYF; CDR3 DNA: TGCAGCGTTGAAACCAGGCTTAAGGAGACCCAGTACTTC; V gene: TRBV29-1; D gene: .; clone size: .; J gene: TRBJ2-5
CDR3 protein: CASSLSPTGGDTQYF; CDR3 DNA: TGTGCTAGCAGCTTGAGCCCGACGGGAGGGGATACGCAGTATTTT; V gene: TRBV7-7; D gene: TRBD2; clone size: .; J gene: TRBJ2-3
CDR3 protein: CSGTGRFTDTQYF; CDR3 DNA: TGCAGCGGGACGGGGAGGTTCACAGATACGCAGTATTTT; V gene: TRBV29-1; D gene: .; clone size: .; J gene: TRBJ2-3
CDR3 protein: CASRRRDVHYGYTF; CDR3 DNA: TGTGCCAGCAGACGCCGGGACGTCCACTATGGCTACACCTTC; V gene: TRBV6-5; D gene: .; clone size: .; J gene: TRBJ1-2
CDR3 protein: CASSVGYSNQPQHF; CDR3 DNA: TGTGCCAGCAGCGTAGGTTATAGCAATCAGCCCCAGCATTTT; V gene: TRBV9; D gene: .; clone size: .; J gene: TRBJ1-5
CDR3 protein: CASSLDRASGDTQYF; CDR3 DNA: TGTGCCAGCAGCCTGGACAGGGCGAGTGGGGATACGCAGTATTTT; V gene: TRBV7-2; D gene: TRBD1; clone size: .; J gene: TRBJ2-3
CDR3 protein: CASSLQVRGLSKNIQYF; CDR3 DNA: TGTGCCAGCAGCTTGCAGGTCAGGGGGCTATCCAAAAACATTCAGTACTTC; V gene: TRBV5-6; D gene: TRBD1; clone size: .; J gene: TRBJ2-4
CDR3 protein: CAIRGRDYEQYF; CDR3 DNA: TGTGCCATCCGGGGCAGAGACTACGAGCAGTACTTC; V gene: TRBV10-3; D gene: .; clone size: once; J gene: TRBJ2-7
CDR3 protein: CASSRTGTSYEQYF; CDR3 DNA: TGTGCCAGCAGTCGGACAGGGACCTCCTACGAGCAGTACTTC; V gene: TRBV6-5; D gene: TRBD1; clone size: .; J gene: TRBJ2-7
CDR3 protein: CATSSTGTRGLGTQYF; CDR3 DNA: TGTGCCACCAGCAGCACTGGGACTAGGGGTTTGGGTACGCAGTATTTT; V gene: TRBV15; D gene: TRBD2; clone size: .; J gene: TRBJ2-3
CDR3 protein: CASTGIPNTGELFF; CDR3 DNA: TGTGCCAGCACTGGTATCCCGAACACCGGGGAGCTGTTTTTT; V gene: TRBV25-1; D gene: .; clone size: .; J gene: TRBJ2-2
CDR3 protein: CASSFGTVGDIQYF; CDR3 DNA: TGCGCCAGCAGCTTTGGGACGGTAGGGGACATTCAGTACTTC; V gene: TRBV5-1; D gene: .; clone size: .; J gene: TRBJ2-4
CDR3 protein: CASRIQNFRTDTQYF; CDR3 DNA: TGTGCCAGCAGAATTCAGAATTTTCGCACAGATACGCAGTATTTT; V gene: TRBV2; D gene: .; clone size: .; J gene: TRBJ2-3
CDR3 protein: CASSQASGGSYEQYF; CDR3 DNA: TGTGCCAGCAGCCAAGCTAGCGGGGGATCCTACGAGCAGTACTTC; V gene: TRBV4-2; D gene: TRBD2; clone size: .; J gene: TRBJ2-7
CDR3 protein: CASSFLGSAPQHF; CDR3 DNA: TGTGCCAGCAGCTTCCTCGGCAGCGCGCCCCAGCATTTT; V gene: TRBV7-2; D gene: .; clone size: .; J gene: TRBJ1-5
CDR3 protein: CAISDGDRTNQPQHF; CDR3 DNA: TGTGCCATCAGCGACGGTGACAGAACTAATCAGCCCCAGCATTTT; V gene: TRBV10-3; D gene: .; clone size: .; J gene: TRBJ1-5
CDR3 protein: CASEYWLGGTWGYGYTF; CDR3 DNA: TGTGCTAGTGAATACTGGCTTGGGGGGACGTGGGGCTATGGCTACACCTTC; V gene: TRBV12-5; D gene: .; clone size: .; J gene: TRBJ1-2
CDR3 protein: CASSVSPSTDTQYF; CDR3 DNA: TGTGCCAGCAGCGTCTCCCCCAGCACAGATACGCAGTATTTT; V gene: TRBV9; D gene: .; clone size: .; J gene: TRBJ2-3
CDR3 protein: CSVARVVTDTQYF; CDR3 DNA: TGCAGCGTTGCCAGGGTAGTAACAGATACGCAGTATTTT; V gene: TRBV29-1; D gene: .; clone size: few; J gene: TRBJ2-3
CDR3 protein: CAISGTSRETQYF; CDR3 DNA: TGTGCCATCAGTGGGACTAGCAGGGAGACCCAGTACTTC; V gene: TRBV10-3; D gene: TRBD2; clone size: .; J gene: TRBJ2-5
CDR3 protein: CASSTQNSPLHF; CDR3 DNA: TGTGCCAGTAGTACCCAGAATTCACCCCTCCACTTT; V gene: TRBV19; D gene: .; clone size: few; J gene: TRBJ1-6
CDR3 protein: CAWGGLAVSEQFF; CDR3 DNA: TGTGCCTGGGGGGGACTAGCAGTTAGTGAGCAGTTCTTC; V gene: TRBV30; D gene: TRBD2; clone size: .; J gene: TRBJ2-1
CDR3 protein: CASSYSIGGETQYF; CDR3 DNA: TGTGCCAGCAGTTACTCGATCGGAGGGGAGACCCAGTACTTC; V gene: TRBV10-3; D gene: .; clone size: once; J gene: TRBJ2-5